These 5 T cell receptor beta chains were all obtained from the same sample, sequenced in a study of blood T cell repertoires in COVID-19. The assay was immunoSEQ multiplex PCR, and TCRdb's table has in-frame clones only and misses some. This table holds hundreds of thousands of clones, 85% to 90% found once. The sample was PBMCs or T cells enriched from blood (not recorded which). The source of these receptors is a man aged 30 to 45 who had been exposed to COVID-19.

This chain connects TRBV11-2 to TRBJ2-7; D remains ambiguous. The CDR3 has 14 amino acids. Trimming cost V 3 bases and J 4 bases, with 13 bases left between them. In germline, CDR1 is SGHAT, CDR2 FQNNGV. The CDR3 protein is CASSLLLGLYEQYF. In DNA, the CDR3 is TGTGCCAGCAGCTTGCTCCTCGGGTTGTACGAGCAGTACTTC.

The chain combines TRBV27 with TRBJ2-3, with TRBD2 matching 7 bases. J was trimmed by 0 bases and V by 2 bases; bases with no gene match: 2. The CDR3 has 15 amino acids. Germline V gene sequence: CDR1 MNHEY, CDR2 SMNVEV (reference sequence). In nucleotides, the CDR3 is TGTGCCAGCAGTTTAGGGGGGGGTAGCACAGATACGCAGTATTTT. Amino acid sequence: CASSLGGGSTDTQYF.

The chain employs TRBV7-9 and TRBJ2-7, with 7 bases matching TRBD2. J lost 5 bases, V lost 6 bases, and 19 bases had no gene match. CDR1 and CDR2 from the germline V gene are SEHNR and FQNEAQ (reference sequence). The CDR3 consists of 17 residues. The chain's CDR3 is CASRWPAETSPGDEQYF. The CDR3 nucleotides are TGTGCCAGCAGGTGGCCGGCTGAGACTAGCCCGGGGGACGAGCAGTACTTC.

The genes are TRBV2 and TRBJ2-2; no reliable D call. V was trimmed by 4 bases and J by 5 bases, leaving 2 bases between them. Germline V CDR1 and CDR2: SNHLY, FYNNEI. This CDR3 contains 11 residues. CDR3 nucleotides: TGTGCCAGCAGTGTAACCGGGGAGCTGTTTTTT. Translation gives CASSVTGELFF.

Here the CDR3 reads CASSVPGQYNEQFF. The DNA for the CDR3 is TGTGCCAGCAGCGTACCGGGACAGTACAATGAGCAGTTCTTC. The chain is built from TRBV7-3 and TRBJ2-1; TRBD1 aligns across 7 bases. Unmatched junction bases numbered 5, after V lost 5 bases and J lost 4 bases. There are 14 residues in the CDR3. Germline V gene sequence: CDR1 SGHTA, CDR2 FQGTGA.